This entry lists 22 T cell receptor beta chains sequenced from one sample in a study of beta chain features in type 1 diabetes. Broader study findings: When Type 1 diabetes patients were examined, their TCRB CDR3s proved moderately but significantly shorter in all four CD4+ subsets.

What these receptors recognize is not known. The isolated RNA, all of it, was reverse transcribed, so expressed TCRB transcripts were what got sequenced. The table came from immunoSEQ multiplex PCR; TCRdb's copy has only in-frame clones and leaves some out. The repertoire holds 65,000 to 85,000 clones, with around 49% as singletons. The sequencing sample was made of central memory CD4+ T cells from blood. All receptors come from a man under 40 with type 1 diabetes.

DNA for the CDR3: TGTGCCAGTTCCACAGGGGGCGGTGGTGGCTACACCTTC. Translation: CASSTGGGGGYTF. The gene calls are TRBV7-6 and TRBJ1-2; TRBD1 agrees at 9 bases. Per the germline V gene, CDR1 is SGHVS and CDR2 is FNYEAQ. J was trimmed by 7 bases and V by 9 bases; bases with no gene match: 9. CDR3 size: 13 residues. The full variable domain, in which reference TRBV7-6 and TRBJ1-2 provide the parts outside the CDR3, is GAGVSQSPRYKVTKRGQDVALRCDPISGHVSLYWYRQALGQGPEFLTYFNYEAQQDKSGLPNDRFSAERPEGSISTLTIQRTEQRDSAMYRCASSTGGGGGYTFGSGTRLTVV.

The CDR3 nucleotides are TGTGCCAGCAGTCTGAACACCGGGGAGCTGTTTTTT. Translation gives CASSLNTGELFF. This rearrangement joins TRBV27 to TRBJ2-2, with D unresolved. Trimming removed 5 bases at V and 1 base at J, with 2 bases between. Germline V gene sequence: CDR1 MNHEY, CDR2 SMNVEV (reference sequence). The CDR3 extends over 12 amino acids.

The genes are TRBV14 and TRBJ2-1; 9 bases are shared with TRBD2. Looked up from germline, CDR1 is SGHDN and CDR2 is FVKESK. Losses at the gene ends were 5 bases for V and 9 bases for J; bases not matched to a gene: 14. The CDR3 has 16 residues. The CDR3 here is CASSSSGRWYGTEQFF. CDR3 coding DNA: TGTGCCAGCAGCTCGAGCGGGAGGTGGTATGGTACTGAGCAGTTCTTC. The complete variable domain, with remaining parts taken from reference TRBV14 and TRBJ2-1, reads EAGVTQFPSHSVIEKGQTVTLRCDPISGHDNLYWYRRVMGKEIKFLLHFVKESKQDESGMPNNRFLAERTGGTYSTLKVQPAELEDSGVYFCASSSSGRWYGTEQFFGPGTRLTVL.

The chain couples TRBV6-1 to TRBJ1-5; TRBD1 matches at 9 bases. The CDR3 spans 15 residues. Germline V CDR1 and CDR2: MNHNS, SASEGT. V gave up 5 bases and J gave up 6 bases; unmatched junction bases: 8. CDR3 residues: CASSSRTGVGQPQHF. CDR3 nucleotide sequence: TGTGCCAGCAGTTCTCGGACAGGGGTGGGTCAGCCCCAGCATTTT.

The CDR3 coding sequence is TGTGCCAGCAGCTTAGATGCAGGGAGGCCTGAAGCTTTCTTT. Translation gives CASSLDAGRPEAFF. The genes are TRBV7-2 and TRBJ1-1; tentative D call: TRBD1 (5 bases). CDR1 is SGHTA and CDR2 is FQGNSA in the germline V gene. Trimming took 1 base from V and 6 from J, leaving 12 bases between them. The CDR3 sequence is 14 residues long.

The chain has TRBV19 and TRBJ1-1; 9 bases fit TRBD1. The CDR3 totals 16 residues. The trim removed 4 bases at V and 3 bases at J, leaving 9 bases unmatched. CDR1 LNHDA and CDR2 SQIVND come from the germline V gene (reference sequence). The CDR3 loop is CASSRGQGPTDTEAFF. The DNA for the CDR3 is TGTGCCAGTAGTAGGGGACAGGGACCGACGGACACTGAAGCTTTCTTT.

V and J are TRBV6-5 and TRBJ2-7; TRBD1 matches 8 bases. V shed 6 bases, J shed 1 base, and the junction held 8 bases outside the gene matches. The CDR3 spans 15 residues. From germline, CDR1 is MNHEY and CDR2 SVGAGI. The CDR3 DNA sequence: TGTGCCAGCAGGGGTGCAGGGGGCCTATCCTACGAGCAGTACTTC. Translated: CASRGAGGLSYEQYF.

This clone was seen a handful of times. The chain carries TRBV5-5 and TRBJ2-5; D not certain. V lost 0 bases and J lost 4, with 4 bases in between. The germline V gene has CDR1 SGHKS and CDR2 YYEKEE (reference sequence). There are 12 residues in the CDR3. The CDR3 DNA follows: TGTGCCAGCAGCTTGGGCAGAGAGACCCAGTACTTC. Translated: CASSLGRETQYF. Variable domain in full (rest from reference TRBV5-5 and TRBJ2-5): DAGVTQSPTHLIKTRGQQVTLRCSPISGHKSVSWYQQVLGQGPQFIFQYYEKEERGRGNFPDRFSARQFPNYSSELNVNALLLGDSALYLCASSLGRETQYFGPGTRLLVL.

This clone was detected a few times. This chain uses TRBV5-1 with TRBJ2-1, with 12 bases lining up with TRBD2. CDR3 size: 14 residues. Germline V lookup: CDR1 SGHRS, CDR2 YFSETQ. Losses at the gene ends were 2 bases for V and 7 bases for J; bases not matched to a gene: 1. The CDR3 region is CASSFLAGGNEQFF. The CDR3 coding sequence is TGCGCCAGCAGCTTCCTAGCGGGGGGGAATGAGCAGTTCTTC.

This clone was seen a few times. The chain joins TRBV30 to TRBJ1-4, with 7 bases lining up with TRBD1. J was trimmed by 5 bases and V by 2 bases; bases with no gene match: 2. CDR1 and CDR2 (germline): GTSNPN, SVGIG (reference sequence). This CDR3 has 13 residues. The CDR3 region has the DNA TGTGCCTGGAGTATGGGACAGAATGAAAAACTGTTTTTT. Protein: CAWSMGQNEKLFF.

The CDR3 sequence is CASFSGNSPLHF. DNA of the CDR3: TGTGCCAGCTTCTCAGGGAATTCACCCCTCCACTTT. The rearrangement joins TRBV6-5 to TRBJ1-6; TRBD1 is a possible D gene (5 bases). The CDR3 totals 12 residues. Germline CDR1 MNHEY, CDR2 SVGAGI. The ends were cut back, 8 bases at V and 7 bases at J, with 9 bases in the middle.

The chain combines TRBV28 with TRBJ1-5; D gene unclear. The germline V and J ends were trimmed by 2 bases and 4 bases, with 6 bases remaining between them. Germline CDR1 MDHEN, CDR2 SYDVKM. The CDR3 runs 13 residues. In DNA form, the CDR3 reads TGTGCCAGCAGTTTAGAGATTAATCAGCCCCAGCATTTT. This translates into CASSLEINQPQHF.

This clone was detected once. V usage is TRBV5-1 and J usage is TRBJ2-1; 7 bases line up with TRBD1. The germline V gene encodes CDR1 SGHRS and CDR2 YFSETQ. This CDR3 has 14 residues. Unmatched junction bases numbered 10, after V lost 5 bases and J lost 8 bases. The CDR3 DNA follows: TGCGCCAGCAGTAGACAGGGTATCGGGGATGAGCAGTTCTTC. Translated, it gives CASSRQGIGDEQFF.

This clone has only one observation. CDR3 sequence reads: CASSLSGGYEQYF. For the CDR3, the DNA is TGTGCCAGCAGTTTATCGGGAGGCTACGAGCAGTACTTC. The rearrangement links TRBV27 to TRBJ2-7, with D tentatively TRBD2 (6 bases). This CDR3 contains 13 residues. Trimming cost V 0 bases and J 3 bases, with 6 bases left between them. Germline values: CDR1 MNHEY, CDR2 SMNVEV (reference sequence).

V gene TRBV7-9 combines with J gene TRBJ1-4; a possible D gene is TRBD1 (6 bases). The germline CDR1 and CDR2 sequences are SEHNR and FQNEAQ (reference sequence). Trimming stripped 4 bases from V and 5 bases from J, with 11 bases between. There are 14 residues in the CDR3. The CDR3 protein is CASSSQGFNEKLFF. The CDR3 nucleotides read TGTGCCAGCAGCTCACAGGGCTTCAATGAAAAACTGTTTTTT.

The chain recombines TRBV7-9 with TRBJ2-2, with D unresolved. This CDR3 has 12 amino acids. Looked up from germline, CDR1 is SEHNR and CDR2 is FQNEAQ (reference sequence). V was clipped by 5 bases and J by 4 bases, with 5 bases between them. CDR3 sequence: CASSQATGELFF. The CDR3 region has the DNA TGTGCCAGCAGCCAGGCCACCGGGGAGCTGTTTTTT.

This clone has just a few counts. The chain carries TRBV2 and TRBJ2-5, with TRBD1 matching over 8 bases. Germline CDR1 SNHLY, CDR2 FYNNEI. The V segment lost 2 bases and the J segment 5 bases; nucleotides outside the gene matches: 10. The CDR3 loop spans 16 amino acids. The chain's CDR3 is CASSEPGTGLTETQYF. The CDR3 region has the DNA TGTGCCAGCAGTGAACCCGGGACAGGCCTAACGGAGACCCAGTACTTC.

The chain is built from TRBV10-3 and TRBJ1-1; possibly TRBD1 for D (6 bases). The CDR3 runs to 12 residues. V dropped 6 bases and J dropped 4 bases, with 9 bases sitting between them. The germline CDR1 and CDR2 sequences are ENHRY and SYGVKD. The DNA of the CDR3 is TGTGCCATCAGGGACAGCTCCACTGAAGCTTTCTTT. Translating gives CAIRDSSTEAFF.

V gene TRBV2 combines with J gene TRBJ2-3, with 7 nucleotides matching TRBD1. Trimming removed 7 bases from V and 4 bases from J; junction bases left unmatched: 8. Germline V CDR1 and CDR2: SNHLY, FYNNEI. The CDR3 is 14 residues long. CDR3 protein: CASIRTGSADTQYF. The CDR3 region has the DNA TGTGCCAGCATCAGGACAGGATCGGCAGATACGCAGTATTTT.

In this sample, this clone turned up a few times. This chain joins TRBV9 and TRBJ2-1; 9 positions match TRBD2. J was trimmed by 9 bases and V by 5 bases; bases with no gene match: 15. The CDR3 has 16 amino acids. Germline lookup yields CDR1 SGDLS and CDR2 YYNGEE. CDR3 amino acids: CASSPPSGGGAAEQFF. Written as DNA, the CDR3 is TGTGCCAGCAGTCCCCCGTCGGGCGGGGGGGCCGCTGAGCAGTTCTTC.

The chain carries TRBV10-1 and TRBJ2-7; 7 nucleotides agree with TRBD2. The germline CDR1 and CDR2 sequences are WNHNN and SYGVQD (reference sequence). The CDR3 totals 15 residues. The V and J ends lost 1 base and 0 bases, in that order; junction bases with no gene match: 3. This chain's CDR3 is CASSEWASGSYEQYF. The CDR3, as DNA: TGCGCCAGCAGTGAGTGGGCTAGCGGCTCCTACGAGCAGTACTTC.

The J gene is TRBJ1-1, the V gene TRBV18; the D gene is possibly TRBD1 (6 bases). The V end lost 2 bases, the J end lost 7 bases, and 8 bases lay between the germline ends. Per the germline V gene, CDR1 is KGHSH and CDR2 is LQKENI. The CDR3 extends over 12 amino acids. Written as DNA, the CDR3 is TGTGCCAGCTCACCATTGGACAGTGAAGCTTTCTTT. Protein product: CASSPLDSEAFF.